Listed here are 21 T cell receptor beta chains from one sample, sequenced in a study of T-cell memory formation after mild COVID-19. TCRdb recomputed calls from the 5' RACE reads with MiXCR, one row per CDR3 protein. The profile covers 450,000 or so distinct CDR3 sequences, with 20% appearing a single time and 7.5% to 10% taken by the ten largest. Sequencing was performed on PBMCs or a T cell subset sorted from them (not recorded which). The receptors come from an adult woman who had mild COVID-19 (a few samples of this study predate the infection). Cell type and time point are not known.

This rearrangement joins TRBV20-1 to TRBJ2-3; perhaps TRBD2 as D (5 bases). The CDR3 is 12 residues long. Trimming removed 2 bases at V and 6 bases at J, with 9 bases between. Germline V gene data show CDR1 as DFQATT and CDR2 as SNEGSKA (reference sequence). The CDR3 bases are TGCAGTGCTAGACTAGCCCCCGATACGCAGTATTTT. Residues: CSARLAPDTQYF.

This clonotype was seen more than once but under ten times. V is TRBV6-5 and J is TRBJ1-1, with D maybe TRBD1 (6 bases). The V gene's germline CDR1 is MNHEY and CDR2 SVGAGI. The CDR3 is made up of 16 amino acids. The germline V and J ends were trimmed by 2 bases and 3 bases, with 16 bases remaining between them. The CDR3 reads CASSYTGTRRDTEAFF. The DNA of the CDR3 is TGTGCCAGCAGTTACACAGGGACAAGGAGAGACACTGAAGCTTTCTTT.

This clonotype came up a few times. V gene TRBV7-2 combines with J gene TRBJ1-2; no reliable D call. CDR3 size: 12 residues. CDR1 SGHTA and CDR2 FQGNSA come from the germline V gene. V shed 4 bases and J shed 8 bases, with 11 bases lying between them. CDR3 sequence: CASSSGEEGYTF. DNA for the CDR3: TGTGCCAGCAGCTCTGGCGAAGAGGGCTACACCTTC. The full variable domain, completed using reference TRBV7-2 and TRBJ1-2, is GAGVSQSPSNKVTEKGKDVELRCDPISGHTALYWYRQSLGQGLEFLIYFQGNSAPDKSGLPSDRFSAERTGGSVSTLTIQRTQQEDSAVYLCASSSGEEGYTFGSGTRLTVV.

The chain links TRBV6-1 to TRBJ1-5; D uncertain. This CDR3 is built from 14 residues. Germline CDR1 MNHNS, CDR2 SASEGT. V was cut by 3 bases and J by 0 bases, with 6 bases left in between. CDR3 sequence: CASSDQYSNQPQHF. CDR3 DNA: TGTGCCAGCAGTGACCAATATAGCAATCAGCCCCAGCATTTT.

The chain joins TRBV4-3 to TRBJ2-2, with D possibly matching TRBD1 (5 bases). V lost 3 bases, J lost 4 bases, and 12 bases lay in between. This CDR3 is built from 15 residues. CDR1 is LGHNA and CDR2 is YSLEER in the germline V gene. The CDR3 DNA follows: TGCGCCAGCAGCCACCTAGGGGCGAGCACCGGGGAGCTGTTTTTT. This translates into CASSHLGASTGELFF.

This clonotype appeared once. The chain is built from TRBV12-3 or TRBV12-4 and TRBJ2-5, with D possibly matching TRBD2 (6 bases). This CDR3 region has 17 residues. V was clipped by 6 bases and J by 5 bases, with 25 bases between them. CDR3: CASSSPRGGGEWETQYF. The CDR3 nucleotides read TGTGCCAGCAGCAGCCCTCGGGGAGGCGGAGAATGGGAGACCCAGTACTTC.

This clonotype has a handful of counts. J is TRBJ2-3 and V is TRBV7-8, with 8 nucleotides matching TRBD2. This CDR3 region has 15 residues. With V trimmed by 5 bases and J by 4 bases, 8 bases remained unmatched. CDR1 and CDR2 (germline): SGHVS, FQNEAQ. Here the CDR3 reads CASSPSGTRADTQYF. In nucleotides, the CDR3 is TGTGCCAGCAGCCCCTCCGGGACTAGGGCAGATACGCAGTATTTT.

This clonotype appeared a few times. The rearrangement links TRBV18 to TRBJ2-1; D tentatively reads TRBD1 or TRBD2 (5 bases each). CDR1 is KGHSH and CDR2 is LQKENI in the germline V gene. V was clipped by 2 bases and J by 8 bases, with 13 bases between them. The CDR3 sequence is 14 residues long. CDR3 nucleotide sequence: TGTGCCAGCTCACCATTCCCGGGGCGGTATGAGCAGTTCTTC. The encoded protein is CASSPFPGRYEQFF.

This clonotype has only a few counts. The chain couples TRBV5-1 to TRBJ1-2; no clear D gene. Germline lookup yields CDR1 SGHRS and CDR2 YFSETQ. Between the trimmed V and J ends, which lost 0 bases and 7 bases, there was a span of 10 bases. There are 13 residues in the CDR3. The CDR3 DNA is TGCGCCAGCAGCTTGGCAGGACGCGGTGGCTACACCTTC. Residues: CASSLAGRGGYTF.

Ten or more counts support this clonotype. The chain combines TRBV2 with TRBJ2-5; no reliable D call. V lost 4 bases, J lost 5 bases, and 11 bases lay in between. This CDR3 region has 13 residues. The germline V gene encodes CDR1 SNHLY and CDR2 FYNNEI. The CDR3 loop is CASSVAISETQYF. As DNA, the CDR3 is TGTGCCAGCAGTGTCGCCATTTCCGAGACCCAGTACTTC.

The rearrangement uses TRBV7-2 and TRBJ2-7; D is undetermined. Germline V gene lookup returns CDR1 SGHTA and CDR2 FQGNSA. V was pared by 4 bases and J by 4 bases, with 14 bases between. There are 14 residues in the CDR3. CDR3 amino acids: CASSSPRARYEQYF. The CDR3 coding sequence is TGTGCCAGCAGCTCCCCCCGGGCCCGGTACGAGCAGTACTTC. The full variable domain, its missing parts supplied by reference TRBV7-2 and TRBJ2-7, is GAGVSQSPSNKVTEKGKDVELRCDPISGHTALYWYRQSLGQGLEFLIYFQGNSAPDKSGLPSDRFSAERTGGSVSTLTIQRTQQEDSAVYLCASSSPRARYEQYFGPGTRLTVT.

The chain combines TRBV3-1 with TRBJ1-1; a weak D match, TRBD1 (6 bases). Trimming stripped 10 bases from V and 11 bases from J, with 20 bases between. The CDR3 sequence is 12 residues long. Looked up from germline, CDR1 is LGHDT and CDR2 is YNNKEL (reference sequence). Here the CDR3 reads CATAPETGSAFF. DNA of the CDR3: TGTGCCACCGCACCCGAGACAGGTTCGGCTTTCTTT. Filled out from reference TRBV3-1 and TRBJ1-1, the complete variable domain reads DTAVSQTPKYLVTQMGNDKSIKCEQNLGHDTMYWYKQDSKKFLKIMFSYNNKELIINETVPNRFSPKSPDKAHLNLHINSLELGDSAVYFCATAPETGSAFFGQGTRLTVV.

CDR3 sequence (DNA): TGTGCCAGCAGTATAGGACAGGGAGATGGCTACACCTTC. It translates to CASSIGQGDGYTF. This chain links TRBV12-3 or TRBV12-4 with TRBJ1-2; 8 nucleotides align to TRBD1. This CDR3 is 13 amino acids long. Germline trimming cut 5 bases from V and 6 bases from J; bases unmatched to any gene: 5.

The chain combines TRBV7-3 with TRBJ1-1, with D unclear. V shed 2 bases and J shed 1 base, with 14 bases lying between them. This CDR3 is built from 16 residues. The germline CDR1 and CDR2 sequences are SGHTA and FQGTGA. CDR3 coding DNA: TGTGCCAGCAGCTTAGAGGCCCAGGCGGGGAACACTGAAGCTTTCTTT. Encoded protein: CASSLEAQAGNTEAFF. The whole variable domain, filled in from reference TRBV7-3 and TRBJ1-1, reads GAGVSQTPSNKVTEKGKYVELRCDPISGHTALYWYRQSLGQGPEFLIYFQGTGAADDSGLPNDRFFAVRPEGSVSTLKIQRTERGDSAVYLCASSLEAQAGNTEAFFGQGTRLTVV.

This clonotype appeared a few times. The genes are TRBV6-5 and TRBJ1-1, with TRBD1 identical over 9 bases. Germline V gene sequence: CDR1 MNHEY, CDR2 SVGAGI. The CDR3 extends over 17 amino acids. Germline trimming cut 2 bases from V and 1 base from J; bases unmatched to any gene: 8. For the CDR3, the DNA is TGTGCCAGCAGTTACGAAACAGGGGGCCCGGGGAACACTGAAGCTTTCTTT. This codes for CASSYETGGPGNTEAFF.

J is TRBJ2-3 and V is TRBV20-1, with TRBD2 matching 13 bases. The CDR3 consists of 19 residues. CDR1 is DFQATT and CDR2 is SNEGSKA in the germline V gene (reference sequence). The trim removed 5 bases at V and 5 bases at J, leaving 19 bases unmatched. The CDR3 reads CSAPLTTSGRWVAGDTQYF. The CDR3 coding sequence is TGCAGTGCTCCCCTAACGACTAGCGGGAGGTGGGTGGCGGGAGATACGCAGTATTTT.

The chain is built from TRBV7-2 and TRBJ1-2; the match to TRBD1 covers 8 bases. CDR1 is SGHTA and CDR2 is FQGNSA in the germline V gene. The V and J ends lost 2 bases and 3 bases, in that order; junction bases with no gene match: 8. The CDR3 runs 16 residues. The CDR3 reads CASSLLAGGFDYGYTF. CDR3 nucleotide sequence: TGTGCCAGCAGCTTACTCGCAGGGGGCTTCGACTATGGCTACACCTTC.

The rearrangement uses TRBV23-1 and TRBJ2-5, with D maybe TRBD1 (6 bases). TRBV23-1 is noted as an ORF with a role that remains uncertain. This CDR3 is 15 amino acids long. The V end lost 5 bases, the J end lost 11 bases, and 24 bases lay between the germline ends. The CDR3 DNA follows: TGCGCCAGCAGTACCAAGAAAACGGAGAAGGGGGATCAGTACTTC. The encoded protein is CASSTKKTEKGDQYF.

This clonotype was observed a few times. The rearrangement uses TRBV3-1 and TRBJ1-1; D unresolved. The CDR3 sequence is 12 residues long. The germline gives CDR1 LGHDT, CDR2 YNNKEL (reference sequence). Trimming cost V 0 bases and J 11 bases, with 10 bases left between them. This chain's CDR3 is CASSQDGPWAFF. CDR3 DNA: TGTGCCAGCAGCCAAGATGGACCGTGGGCTTTCTTT.

The chain recombines TRBV24-1 with TRBJ2-2; 10 bases match TRBD1. Germline CDR1 reads KGHDR; CDR2 reads SFDVKD. This CDR3 comprises 17 residues. Trimming cost V 3 bases and J 3 bases; bases outside gene matches: 6. The CDR3 region is CATSDPGQGFYTGELFF. The CDR3 region has the DNA TGTGCCACCAGTGATCCGGGACAGGGGTTTTACACCGGGGAGCTGTTTTTT.

This clonotype was detected ten times or more. This chain uses TRBV20-1 with TRBJ1-1; no clear D. The CDR3 covers 12 residues. V was cut by 6 bases and J by 4 bases, with 12 bases left in between. Germline-derived CDR1 and CDR2 are DFQATT and SNEGSKA (reference sequence). The CDR3 DNA is TGCAGTGCCTCCGTAGGGATCACTGAAGCTTTCTTT. Its protein is CSASVGITEAFF.